Listed below are T cell receptor beta chains from one sample, sequenced in a study of blood T cell repertoires in COVID-19. Profiling relied on immunoSEQ multiplex PCR, and the TCRdb table lists in-frame clones only, not all of them. The table records roughly 25,000 clones, 82% of them present only once. The sample taken for sequencing was peripheral blood. The origin of the receptors is a human donor in a cohort sampled during active COVID-19. The CDR3 runs from the conserved cysteine through the conserved F or W. Fields, in order: V gene, CDR3 protein.

V: TRBV19
CDR3: CASSPGQFLYGYTF

V: TRBV9
CDR3: CASSKGGRISYNEQFF

V: TRBV7-9
CDR3: CASSLDRGPDEQYF

V: TRBV3-1/TRBV3-2
CDR3: CASSQEVGQGINEQFF

V: TRBV4-3
CDR3: CASSQTGQGAYEQYF

V: TRBV20-1
CDR3: CSASTNEQFF

V: TRBV30
CDR3: CAWSRQGRDEQYF

V: TRBV2
CDR3: CASSEGGETNGELFF

V: TRBV4-3
CDR3: CASSQVWATSSYNEQFF

V: TRBV5-4
CDR3: CASSLDGGAIGQPQHF

V: TRBV3-1/TRBV3-2
CDR3: CASSQKGLRSYEQYF

V: TRBV6-5
CDR3: CASGPTSGLSYEQYF

V: TRBV11-3
CDR3: CASRSQRWEEQFF

V: TRBV19
CDR3: CASRDRVKTEAFF

V: TRBV5-1
CDR3: CASSLSLGGGETQYF

V: TRBV11-2
CDR3: CASNQPPGLRNTGELFF

V: TRBV7-9
CDR3: CASSSGVVATNEKLFF

V: TRBV29-1
CDR3: CSVEDLQGSTGELFF

V: TRBV12-3/TRBV12-4
CDR3: CASRLQGAAGYTF

V: TRBV2
CDR3: CASSPNRDLGFGYTF

V: TRBV5-6
CDR3: CASSRRQGRTEAFF

V: TRBV19
CDR3: CASSIGFGQYEQYF

V: TRBV4-2
CDR3: CASSQEGTGMNTEAFF

V: TRBV19
CDR3: CASSIRRERYNEQFF

V: TRBV7-3
CDR3: CASTPGQVTNEQFF

V: TRBV20-1
CDR3: CSASRGGRAVEQYF

V: TRBV6-5
CDR3: CASNQAPTDTQYF

V: TRBV28
CDR3: CASSLRGGEQYF

V: TRBV2
CDR3: CASSQDSLEAFF

V: TRBV6-5
CDR3: CASRYSGQAETQYF

V: TRBV19
CDR3: CASQLGQGQTDTQYF

V: TRBV6-5
CDR3: CASSPGIYSGNTIYF

V: TRBV5-6
CDR3: CASSLRTGGSSDTQYF

V: TRBV5-6
CDR3: CASSLSGGSGKQYF

V: TRBV12-3/TRBV12-4
CDR3: CASDRGMDQPQHF

V: TRBV19
CDR3: CASSRQKTEFTGELFF

V: TRBV9
CDR3: CASSVVEASEQFF

V: TRBV23-1
CDR3: CASSQVQGFWYEQYF

V: TRBV5-1
CDR3: CASSSESYRDKLFF

V: TRBV4-3
CDR3: CASSQEVRGAGSHTQYF

V: TRBV30
CDR3: CAWSPSRVNQPQHF

V: TRBV7-8
CDR3: CASSLLSGLAEETQYF

V: TRBV11-2
CDR3: CASSLGDRAEAFF

V: TRBV3-1/TRBV3-2
CDR3: CASSRSGSSTDTQYF

V: TRBV5-5
CDR3: CASSPYPGQGHEQYF

V: TRBV27
CDR3: CASTLSATSGETDTQYF